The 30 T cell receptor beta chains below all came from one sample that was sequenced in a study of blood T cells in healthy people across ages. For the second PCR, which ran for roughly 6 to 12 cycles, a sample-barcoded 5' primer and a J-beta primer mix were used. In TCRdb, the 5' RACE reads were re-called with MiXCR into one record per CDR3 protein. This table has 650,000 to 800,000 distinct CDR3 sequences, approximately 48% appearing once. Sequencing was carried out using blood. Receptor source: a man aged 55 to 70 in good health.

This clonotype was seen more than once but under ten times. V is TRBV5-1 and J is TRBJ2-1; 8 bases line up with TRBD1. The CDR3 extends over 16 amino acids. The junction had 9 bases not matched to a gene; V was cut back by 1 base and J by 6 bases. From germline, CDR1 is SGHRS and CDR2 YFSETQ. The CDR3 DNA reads TGCGCCAGCAGCTTGAACACACAGGGGGTGAGCAATGAGCAGTTCTTC. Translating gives CASSLNTQGVSNEQFF.

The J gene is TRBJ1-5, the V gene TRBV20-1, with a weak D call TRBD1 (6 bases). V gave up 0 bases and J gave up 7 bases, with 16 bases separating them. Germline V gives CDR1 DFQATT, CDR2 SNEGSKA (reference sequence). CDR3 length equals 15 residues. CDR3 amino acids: CSARDGGGRNQPQHF. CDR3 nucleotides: TGCAGTGCTAGAGATGGGGGGGGCAGGAACCAGCCCCAGCATTTT.

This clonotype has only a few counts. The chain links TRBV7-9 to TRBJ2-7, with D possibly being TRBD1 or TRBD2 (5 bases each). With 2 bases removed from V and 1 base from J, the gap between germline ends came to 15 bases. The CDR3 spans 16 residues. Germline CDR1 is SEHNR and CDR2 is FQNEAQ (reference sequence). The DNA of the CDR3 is TGTGCCAGCAGCTTAATGGGGACGGAGTCGTCCTACGAGCAGTACTTC. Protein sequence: CASSLMGTESSYEQYF.

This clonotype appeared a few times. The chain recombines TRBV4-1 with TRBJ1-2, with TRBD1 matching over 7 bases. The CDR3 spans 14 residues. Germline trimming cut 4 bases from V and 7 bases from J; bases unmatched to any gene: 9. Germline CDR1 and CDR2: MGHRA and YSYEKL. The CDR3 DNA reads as TGCGCCAGCAGCCTACCCGACAGGGCCGTTGGCTACACCTTC. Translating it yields CASSLPDRAVGYTF.

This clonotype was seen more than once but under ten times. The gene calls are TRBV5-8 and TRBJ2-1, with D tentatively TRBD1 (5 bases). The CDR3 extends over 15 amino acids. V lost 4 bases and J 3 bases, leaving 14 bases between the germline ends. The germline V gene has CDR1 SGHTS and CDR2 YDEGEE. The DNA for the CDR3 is TGTGCCAGCAGCGTTCAGGGTGGTGACTACAATGAGCAGTTCTTC. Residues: CASSVQGGDYNEQFF.

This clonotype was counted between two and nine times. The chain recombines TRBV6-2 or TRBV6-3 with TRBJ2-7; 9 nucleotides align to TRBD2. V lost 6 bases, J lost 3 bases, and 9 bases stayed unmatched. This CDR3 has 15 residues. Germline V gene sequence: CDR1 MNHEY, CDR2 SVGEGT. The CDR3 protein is CASRDAAGGRYEQYF. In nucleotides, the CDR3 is TGTGCCAGCAGAGACGCAGCGGGGGGACGCTACGAGCAGTACTTC.

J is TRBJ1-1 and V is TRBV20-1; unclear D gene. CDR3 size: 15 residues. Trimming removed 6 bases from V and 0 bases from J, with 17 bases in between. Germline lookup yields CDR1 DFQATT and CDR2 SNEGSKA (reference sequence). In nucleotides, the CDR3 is TGCAGTGCGGAACCCGAGGGCCGAATGAACACTGAAGCTTTCTTT. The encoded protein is CSAEPEGRMNTEAFF.

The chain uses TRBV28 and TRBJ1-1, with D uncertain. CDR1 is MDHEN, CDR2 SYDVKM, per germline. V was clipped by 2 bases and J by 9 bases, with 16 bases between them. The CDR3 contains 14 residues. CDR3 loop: CASSLAQAGNKAFF. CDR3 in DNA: TGTGCCAGCAGTTTAGCCCAGGCCGGGAACAAAGCTTTCTTT.

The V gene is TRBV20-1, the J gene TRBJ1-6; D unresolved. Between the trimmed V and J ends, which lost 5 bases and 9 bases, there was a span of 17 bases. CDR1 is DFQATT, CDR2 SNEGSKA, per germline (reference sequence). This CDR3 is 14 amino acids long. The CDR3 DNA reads TGCAGTGCTCCCCCGGGAGGTGTTGGTTCACCCCTCCACTTT. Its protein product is CSAPPGGVGSPLHF.

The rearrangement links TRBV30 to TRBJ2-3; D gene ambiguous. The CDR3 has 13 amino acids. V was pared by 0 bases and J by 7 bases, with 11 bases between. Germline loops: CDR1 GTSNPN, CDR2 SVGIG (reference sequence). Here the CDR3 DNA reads TGTGCCTGGAGTGTACATGGAGTTTATACGCAGTATTTT. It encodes CAWSVHGVYTQYF.

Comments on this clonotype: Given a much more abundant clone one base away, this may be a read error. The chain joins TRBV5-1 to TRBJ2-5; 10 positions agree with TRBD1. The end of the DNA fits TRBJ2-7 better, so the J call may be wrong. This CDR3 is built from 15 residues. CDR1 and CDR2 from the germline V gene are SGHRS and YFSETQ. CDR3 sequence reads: CASGLEGQGNHEQYF. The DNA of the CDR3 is TGCGCCAGCGGCTTGGAGGGACAGGGGAACCACGAGCAGTACTTC.

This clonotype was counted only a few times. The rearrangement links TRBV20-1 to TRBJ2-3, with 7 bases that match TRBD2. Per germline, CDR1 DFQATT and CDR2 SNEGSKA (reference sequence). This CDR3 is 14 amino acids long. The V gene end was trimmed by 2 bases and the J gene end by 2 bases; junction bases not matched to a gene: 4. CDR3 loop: CSARTRGFTDTQYF. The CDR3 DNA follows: TGCAGTGCTAGAACGCGGGGGTTCACAGATACGCAGTATTTT.

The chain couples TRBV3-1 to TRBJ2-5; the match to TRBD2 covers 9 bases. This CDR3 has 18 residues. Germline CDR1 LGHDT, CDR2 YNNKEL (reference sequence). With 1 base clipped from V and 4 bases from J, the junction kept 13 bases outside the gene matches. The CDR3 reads CASSQGSLAGNRGETQYF. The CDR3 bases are TGTGCCAGCAGCCAAGGCTCGCTAGCGGGGAATCGGGGAGAGACCCAGTACTTC.

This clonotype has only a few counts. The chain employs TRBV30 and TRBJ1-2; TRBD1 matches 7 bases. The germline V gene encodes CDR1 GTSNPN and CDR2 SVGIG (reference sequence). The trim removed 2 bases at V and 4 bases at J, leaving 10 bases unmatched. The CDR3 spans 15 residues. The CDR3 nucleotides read TGTGCCTGGAGTCCCATGACAGGGCTTTCCTATGGCTACACCTTC. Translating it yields CAWSPMTGLSYGYTF.

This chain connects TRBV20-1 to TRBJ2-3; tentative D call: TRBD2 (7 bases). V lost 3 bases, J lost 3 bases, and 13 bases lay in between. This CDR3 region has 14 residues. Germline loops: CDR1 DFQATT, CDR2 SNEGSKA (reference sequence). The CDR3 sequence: CSARVRGATDTQYF. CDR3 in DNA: TGCAGTGCTAGGGTACGGGGGGCGACAGATACGCAGTATTTT.

The CDR3 DNA follows: TGCAGTGCTAGACGTGACAGGGGGCTAGGGGATGAGCAGTACTTC. This sequence encodes CSARRDRGLGDEQYF. The V call is TRBV20-1, the J call TRBJ2-5, with 10 bases that match TRBD1. The V segment lost 2 bases and the J segment 11 bases; nucleotides outside the gene matches: 14. The CDR3 sequence is 15 residues long. Germline assignment: CDR1 DFQATT and CDR2 SNEGSKA (reference sequence).

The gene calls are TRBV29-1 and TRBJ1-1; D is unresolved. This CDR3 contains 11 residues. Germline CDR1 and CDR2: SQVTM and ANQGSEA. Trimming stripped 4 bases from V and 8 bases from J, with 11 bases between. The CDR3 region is CSVGTLGEAFF. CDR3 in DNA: TGCAGCGTTGGAACACTCGGGGAAGCTTTCTTT.

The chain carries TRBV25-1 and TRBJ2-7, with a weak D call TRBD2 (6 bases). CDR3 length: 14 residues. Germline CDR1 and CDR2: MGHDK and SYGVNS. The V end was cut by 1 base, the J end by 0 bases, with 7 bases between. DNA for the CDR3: TGTGCCAGCAGTGAATGGGGGGTCTCCTACGAGCAGTACTTC. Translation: CASSEWGVSYEQYF.

Here the CDR3 reads CASSYSRAGPTSEQFF. CDR3 nucleotides: TGTGCCAGCAGTTACTCGAGGGCGGGACCCACGTCGGAGCAGTTCTTC. The chain carries TRBV6-2 or TRBV6-3 and TRBJ2-1, with a weak D call TRBD2 (6 bases). Germline V gene data show CDR1 as MNHEY and CDR2 as SVGEGT. V was pared by 0 bases and J by 10 bases, with 19 bases between. The CDR3 sequence is 16 residues long.

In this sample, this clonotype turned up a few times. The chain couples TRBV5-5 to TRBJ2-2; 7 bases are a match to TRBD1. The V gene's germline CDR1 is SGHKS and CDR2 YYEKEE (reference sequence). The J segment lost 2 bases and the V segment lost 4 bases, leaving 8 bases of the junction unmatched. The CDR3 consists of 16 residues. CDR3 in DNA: TGTGCCAGCAGCCCGTCAGGGGGACGAAACACCGGGGAGCTGTTTTTT. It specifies CASSPSGGRNTGELFF. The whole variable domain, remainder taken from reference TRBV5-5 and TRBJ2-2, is DAGVTQSPTHLIKTRGQQVTLRCSPISGHKSVSWYQQVLGQGPQFIFQYYEKEERGRGNFPDRFSARQFPNYSSELNVNALLLGDSALYLCASSPSGGRNTGELFFGEGSRLTVL.

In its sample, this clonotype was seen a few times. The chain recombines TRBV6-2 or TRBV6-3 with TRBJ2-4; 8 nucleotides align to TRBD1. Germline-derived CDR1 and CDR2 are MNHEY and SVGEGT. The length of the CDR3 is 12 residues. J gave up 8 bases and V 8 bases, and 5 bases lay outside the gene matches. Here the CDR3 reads CASSDRADIQYF. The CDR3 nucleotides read TGTGCCAGCTCGGACAGGGCCGACATTCAGTACTTC.

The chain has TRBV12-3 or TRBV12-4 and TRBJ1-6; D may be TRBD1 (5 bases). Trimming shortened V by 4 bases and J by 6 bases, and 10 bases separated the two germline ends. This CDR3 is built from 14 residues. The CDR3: CASSSQGSNSPLHF. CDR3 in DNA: TGTGCCAGCAGTTCCCAGGGTAGTAATTCACCCCTCCACTTT.

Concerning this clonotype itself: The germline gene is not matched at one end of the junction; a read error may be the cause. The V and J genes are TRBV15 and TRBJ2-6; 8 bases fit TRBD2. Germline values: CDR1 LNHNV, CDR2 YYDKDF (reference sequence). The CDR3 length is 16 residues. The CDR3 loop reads CATSGGTSSGANVPTF. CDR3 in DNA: TGTGCCACCAGCGGCGGGACTAGTTCTGGGGCCAACGTCCCGACTTTC.

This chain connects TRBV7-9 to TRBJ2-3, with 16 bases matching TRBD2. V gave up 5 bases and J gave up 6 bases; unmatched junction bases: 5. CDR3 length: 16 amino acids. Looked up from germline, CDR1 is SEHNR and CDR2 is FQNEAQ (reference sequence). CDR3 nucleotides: TGTGCCAGCAGCCGGGGACTAGCGGGGGGGTACGATACGCAGTATTTT. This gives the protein CASSRGLAGGYDTQYF.

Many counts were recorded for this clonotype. The CDR3 protein is CSVGGGTVSYEQYF. In DNA, the CDR3 is TGCAGCGTTGGGGGGGGGACAGTATCCTACGAGCAGTACTTC. V gene TRBV29-1 combines with J gene TRBJ2-7; perhaps D is TRBD1 or TRBD2 (7 bases each). CDR1 and CDR2 (germline): SQVTM, ANQGSEA. This CDR3 region has 14 residues. Between the trimmed V and J ends, which lost 4 bases and 1 base, there was a span of 14 bases.

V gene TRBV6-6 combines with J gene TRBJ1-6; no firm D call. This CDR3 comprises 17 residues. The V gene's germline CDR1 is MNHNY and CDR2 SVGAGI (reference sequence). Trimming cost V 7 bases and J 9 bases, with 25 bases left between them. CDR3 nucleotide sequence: TGTGCCAGCACCGATGTCCGGCTACGGATTATATCTTCACCCCTCCACTTT. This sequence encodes CASTDVRLRIISSPLHF.

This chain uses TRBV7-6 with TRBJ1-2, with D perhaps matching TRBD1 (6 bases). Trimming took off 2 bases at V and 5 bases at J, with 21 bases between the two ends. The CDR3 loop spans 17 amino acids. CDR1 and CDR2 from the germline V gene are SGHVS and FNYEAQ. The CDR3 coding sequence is TGTGCCAGCAGCTTATCACCCCCAGGGGCTACGGGATATGGCTACACCTTC. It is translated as CASSLSPPGATGYGYTF.

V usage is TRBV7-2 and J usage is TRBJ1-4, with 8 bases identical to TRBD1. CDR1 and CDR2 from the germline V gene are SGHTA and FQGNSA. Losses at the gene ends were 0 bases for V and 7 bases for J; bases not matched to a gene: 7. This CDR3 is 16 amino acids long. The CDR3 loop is CASSLALDREGEKLFF. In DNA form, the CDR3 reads TGTGCCAGCAGCTTAGCGCTGGACAGGGAAGGTGAAAAACTGTTTTTT.

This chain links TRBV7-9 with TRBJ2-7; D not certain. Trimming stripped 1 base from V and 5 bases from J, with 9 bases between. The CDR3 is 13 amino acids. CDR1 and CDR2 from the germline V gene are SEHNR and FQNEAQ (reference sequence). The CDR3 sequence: CASSLEIQNEQYF. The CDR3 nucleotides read TGTGCCAGCAGCTTAGAAATACAAAACGAGCAGTACTTC. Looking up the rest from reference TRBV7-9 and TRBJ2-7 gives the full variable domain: DTGVSQNPRHKITKRGQNVTFRCDPISEHNRLYWYRQTLGQGPEFLTYFQNEAQLEKSRLLSDRFSAERPKGSFSTLEIQRTEQGDSAMYLCASSLEIQNEQYFGPGTRLTVT.

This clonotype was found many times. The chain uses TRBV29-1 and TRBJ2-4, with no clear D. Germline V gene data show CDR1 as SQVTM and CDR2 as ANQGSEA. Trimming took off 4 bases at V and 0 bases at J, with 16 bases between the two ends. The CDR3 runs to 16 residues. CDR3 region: CSVVPPADLAKNIQYF. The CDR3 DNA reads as TGCAGCGTTGTTCCCCCGGCAGATCTAGCCAAAAACATTCAGTACTTC.